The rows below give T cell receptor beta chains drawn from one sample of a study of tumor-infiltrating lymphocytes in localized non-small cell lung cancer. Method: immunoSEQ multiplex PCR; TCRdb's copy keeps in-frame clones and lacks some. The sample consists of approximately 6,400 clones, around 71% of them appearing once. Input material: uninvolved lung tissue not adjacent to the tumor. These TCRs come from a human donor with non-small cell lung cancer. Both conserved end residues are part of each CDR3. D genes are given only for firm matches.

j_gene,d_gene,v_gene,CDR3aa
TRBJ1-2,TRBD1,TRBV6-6,CASSTRTGKVGYTF
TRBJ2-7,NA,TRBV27,CASRPTRGVGFYEQYF
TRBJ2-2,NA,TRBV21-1,CASSTLRDRGRKARTGELFF
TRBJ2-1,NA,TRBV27,CASIELLSNEQFF
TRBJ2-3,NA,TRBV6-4,CASSDGSRSADTQYF
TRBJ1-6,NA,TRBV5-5,CASSRNRVGNSPLHF
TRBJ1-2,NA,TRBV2,CASSELGGGYTF
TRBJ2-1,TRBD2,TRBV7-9,CASSPLAGAYNEQFF
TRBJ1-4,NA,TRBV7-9,CASSPSRGSEKLFF
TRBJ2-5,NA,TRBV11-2,CASSLGWQSETQYF
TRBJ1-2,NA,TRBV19,CASRQKGDDYGYTF
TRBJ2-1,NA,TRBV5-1,CASSPTTGSYNEQFF
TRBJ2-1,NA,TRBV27,CASSLHNEQFF
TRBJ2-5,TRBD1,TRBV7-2,CASSFRTGTQYF
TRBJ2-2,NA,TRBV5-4,CASWEVTGNTGELFF
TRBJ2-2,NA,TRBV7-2,CASSLDYTGELFF
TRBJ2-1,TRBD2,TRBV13,CASSPWGTSGDNEQFF
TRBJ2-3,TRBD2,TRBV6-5,CASSPGGKPDTQYF
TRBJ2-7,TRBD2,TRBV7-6,CASSWSSGGLDNYEQYF
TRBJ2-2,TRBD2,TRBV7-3,CASSLTGTSGNTGELFF
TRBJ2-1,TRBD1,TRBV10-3,CAIREGQGASYNEQFF
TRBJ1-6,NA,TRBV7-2,CASSLGTGNSPLHF
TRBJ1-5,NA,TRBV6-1,CASRDGLNQPQHF
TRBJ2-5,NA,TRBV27,CASSLGRLSRETQYF
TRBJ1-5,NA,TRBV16,CASSPETGANQPQHF
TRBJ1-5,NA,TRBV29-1,CSVAGSNQPQHF
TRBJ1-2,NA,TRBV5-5,CASSLDNIDYGYTF
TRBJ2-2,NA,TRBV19,CASSRQGEAGELFF
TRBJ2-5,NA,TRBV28,CASSLGVRLGAETQYF
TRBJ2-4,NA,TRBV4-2,CASSQAEGQGGDIQYF
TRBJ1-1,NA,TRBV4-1,CASSYRTEGTEAFF
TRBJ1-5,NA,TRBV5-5,CASSLGTPYISNQPQHF
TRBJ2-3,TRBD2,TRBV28,CASSSSGGPSTDTQYF
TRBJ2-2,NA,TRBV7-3,CASSFFAPSIAGELFF
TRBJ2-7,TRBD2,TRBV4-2,CASSPPGRGDEQYF
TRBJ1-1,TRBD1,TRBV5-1,CASSITGETEAFF
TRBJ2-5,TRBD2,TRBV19,CASSPAGGRETQYF
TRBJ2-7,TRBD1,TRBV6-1,CASSDGQGAPREQYF
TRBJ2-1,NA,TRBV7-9,CATTAEGHPYNEQFF
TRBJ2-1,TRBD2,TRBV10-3,CAISESRASGDDNEQFF
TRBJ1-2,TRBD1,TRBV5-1,CASSRTGQDGYTF
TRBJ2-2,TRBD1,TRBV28,CASSLYPGQGVSGELFF
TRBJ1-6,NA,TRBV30,CAWSGGAGGSPLHF
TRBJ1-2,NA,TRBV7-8,CASRGGDIGYGYTF
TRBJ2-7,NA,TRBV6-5,CASSYVPSEVDEQYF
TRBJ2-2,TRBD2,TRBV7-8,CASSLAASGVYTGELFF
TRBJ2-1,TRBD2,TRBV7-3,CASSPSTSGSHNEQFF
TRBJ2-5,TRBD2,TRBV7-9,CASSQSTSGSETQYF